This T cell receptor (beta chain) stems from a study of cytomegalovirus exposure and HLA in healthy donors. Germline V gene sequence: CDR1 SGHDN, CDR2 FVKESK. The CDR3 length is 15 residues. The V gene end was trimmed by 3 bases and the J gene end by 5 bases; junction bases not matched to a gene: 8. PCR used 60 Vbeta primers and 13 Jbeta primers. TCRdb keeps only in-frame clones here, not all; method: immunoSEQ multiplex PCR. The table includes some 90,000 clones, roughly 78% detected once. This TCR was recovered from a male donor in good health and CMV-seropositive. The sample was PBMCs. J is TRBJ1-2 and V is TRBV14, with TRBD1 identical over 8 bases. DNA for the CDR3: TGTGCCAGCAGCCAGGAAAGGACAGGGCTGTATGGCTACACCTTC. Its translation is CASSQERTGLYGYTF.